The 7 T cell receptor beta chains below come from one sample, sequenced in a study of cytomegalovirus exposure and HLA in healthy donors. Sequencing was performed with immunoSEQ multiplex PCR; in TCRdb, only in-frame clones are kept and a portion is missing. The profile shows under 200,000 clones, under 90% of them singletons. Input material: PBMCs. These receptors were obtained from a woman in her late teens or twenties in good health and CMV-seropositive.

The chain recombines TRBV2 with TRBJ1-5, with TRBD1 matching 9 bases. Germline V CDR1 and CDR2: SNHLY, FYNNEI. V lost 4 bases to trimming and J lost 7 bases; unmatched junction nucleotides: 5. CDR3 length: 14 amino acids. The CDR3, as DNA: TGTGCCAGCAGTGGGACAGGGGAGGTGCAGCCCCAGCATTTT. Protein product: CASSGTGEVQPQHF.

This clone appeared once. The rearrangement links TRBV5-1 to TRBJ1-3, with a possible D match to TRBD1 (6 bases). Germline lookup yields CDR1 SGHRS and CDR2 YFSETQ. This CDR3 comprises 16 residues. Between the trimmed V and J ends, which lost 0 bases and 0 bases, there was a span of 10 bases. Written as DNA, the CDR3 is TGCGCCAGCAGCTTGGGGGACATTTACTCTGGAAACACCATATATTTT. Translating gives CASSLGDIYSGNTIYF.

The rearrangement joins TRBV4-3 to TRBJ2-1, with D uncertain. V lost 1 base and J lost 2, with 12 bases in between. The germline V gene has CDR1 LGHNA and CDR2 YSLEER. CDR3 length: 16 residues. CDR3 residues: CASSQVMQEAYNEQFF. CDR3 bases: TGCGCCAGCAGCCAAGTCATGCAGGAAGCCTACAATGAGCAGTTCTTC.

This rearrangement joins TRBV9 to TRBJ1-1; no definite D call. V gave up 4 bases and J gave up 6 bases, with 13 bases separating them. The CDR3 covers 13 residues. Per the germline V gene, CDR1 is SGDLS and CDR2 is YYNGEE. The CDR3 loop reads CASSRGGFAEAFF. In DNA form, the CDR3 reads TGTGCCAGCAGCAGAGGCGGGTTCGCTGAAGCTTTCTTT.

The chain's CDR3 is CASSYSSTSGTEQFF. In DNA, the CDR3 is TGTGCCAGCAGTTACTCGTCCACTAGCGGGACTGAGCAGTTCTTC. V and J are TRBV6-5 and TRBJ2-1, with 10 bases lining up with TRBD2. V was pared by 0 bases and J by 9 bases, with 5 bases of the junction left unmatched. This CDR3 has 15 amino acids. The germline V gene has CDR1 MNHEY and CDR2 SVGAGI.

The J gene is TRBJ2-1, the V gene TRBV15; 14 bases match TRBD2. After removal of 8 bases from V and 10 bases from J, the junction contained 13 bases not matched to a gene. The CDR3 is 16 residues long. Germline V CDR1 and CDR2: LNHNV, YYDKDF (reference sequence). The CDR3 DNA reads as TGTGCCACCCAGCCCTTTGGACTAGCGGGAGGAATGGAGCAGTTCTTC. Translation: CATQPFGLAGGMEQFF.

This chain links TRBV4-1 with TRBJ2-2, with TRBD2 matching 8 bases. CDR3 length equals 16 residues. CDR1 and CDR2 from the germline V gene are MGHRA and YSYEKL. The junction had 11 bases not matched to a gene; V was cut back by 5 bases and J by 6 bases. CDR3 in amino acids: CASSAPGRAVSGELFF. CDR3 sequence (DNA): TGCGCCAGCAGCGCCCCCGGGAGGGCGGTGTCCGGGGAGCTGTTTTTT.